These 28 T cell receptor beta chains were sequenced from one sample in a study of breast tumors, draining lymph nodes, adjacent tissues. TCRdb ran MiXCR on the multiplex PCR reads and lists one entry per CDR3 protein. Of approximately 300,000 distinct CDR3 sequences in the sample, under 35% were seen once. Samples came from axillary lymph nodes draining the breast cancer. Sequencing used axillary lymph node tissue. Receptors were obtained from a female donor with breast cancer. Some clones in this sample may be carry-over from other donors' samples.

Details on this clonotype: This may be a read error, as it is one base from a much larger clone. The V call is TRBV6-5, the J call TRBJ2-7; tentatively, D is TRBD1 (6 bases). CDR1 MNHEY and CDR2 SVGAGI come from the germline V gene. CDR3 length: 13 residues. V was trimmed by 1 base and J by 6 bases, leaving 10 bases between them. The CDR3 loop reads CASSYLIRGEQYF. The CDR3, as DNA: TGTGCCAGCAGTTACTTGATCAGGGGCGAGCAGTACTTC.

Concerning this clonotype itself: One end of the junction fails to match germline, which may point to a read error. The V gene is TRBV19, the J gene TRBJ2-3; 14 bases match TRBD2. The CDR3 extends over 15 amino acids. Germline V gene lookup returns CDR1 LNHDA and CDR2 SQIVND (reference sequence). CDR3 nucleotides: TGTGCCAGTAGTATGGGACTAGCGGGAGCAGATACGCAGTGTTTT. This encodes CASSMGLAGADTQCF.

This clonotype was counted many times. V and J are TRBV5-1 and TRBJ2-7, with 7 bases aligning to TRBD2. After removal of 4 bases from V and 3 bases from J, the junction contained 4 bases not matched to a gene. The CDR3 consists of 13 residues. From germline, CDR1 is SGHRS and CDR2 YFSETQ. CDR3 region: CASSKGLLYEQYF. The CDR3 DNA reads TGCGCCAGCAGCAAGGGACTACTCTACGAGCAGTACTTC.

This clonotype was detected ten times or more. The chain joins TRBV12-3 or TRBV12-4 to TRBJ2-1; 10 bases line up with TRBD2. The CDR3 extends over 15 amino acids. Unmatched junction bases numbered 9, after V lost 7 bases and J lost 6 bases. As DNA, the CDR3 is TGTGCCAGCACCTATACTAGCGGGGAAAGCAATGAGCAGTTCTTC. Encoded protein: CASTYTSGESNEQFF.

With regard to this clonotype: With a much larger clone just one base away, this may be a read error. The rearrangement joins TRBV12-3 or TRBV12-4 to TRBJ1-5; no clear D. The ends were cut back, 4 bases at V and 1 base at J, with 11 bases in the middle. The CDR3 runs to 15 residues. CDR3 DNA: TGTGCCAGCAGTTGGCCGGCGGACAGCAATCAGCCCCAGCATTTT. Translating it yields CASSWPADSNQPQHF.

The chain has TRBV29-1 and TRBJ2-3; D perhaps matches TRBD1 (6 bases). This CDR3 is built from 11 residues. Trimming took off 8 bases at V and 6 bases at J, with 12 bases between the two ends. The germline gives CDR1 SQVTM, CDR2 ANQGSEA. For the CDR3, the DNA is TGCAGCAGTGCAGGGGCCGATACGCAGTATTTT. Protein: CSSAGADTQYF.

The rearrangement joins TRBV24-1 to TRBJ2-5; D is uncertain. CDR3 length: 14 amino acids. Germline CDR1 is KGHDR and CDR2 is SFDVKD. The V end lost 6 bases, the J end lost 1 base, and 11 bases lay between the germline ends. The CDR3 nucleotides read TGTGCCACCAGTTTCTCTAGACCCCAAGAGACCCAGTACTTC. As protein: CATSFSRPQETQYF.

The chain joins TRBV6-2 or TRBV6-3 to TRBJ2-1, with D perhaps matching TRBD2 (5 bases). Germline V gene sequence: CDR1 MNHEY, CDR2 SVGEGT. Between the trimmed V and J ends, which lost 7 bases and 0 bases, there was a span of 13 bases. This CDR3 has 15 amino acids. CDR3 sequence reads: CASTPPTSSYNEQFF. For the CDR3, the DNA is TGTGCCAGCACCCCACCTACTAGCTCCTACAATGAGCAGTTCTTC.

Comment on this clonotype: No conserved phenylalanine or tryptophan ends this CDR3, so it is likely a read error. The chain combines TRBV12-3 or TRBV12-4 with TRBJ2-3; TRBD2 aligns across 9 bases. There are 14 residues in the CDR3. The V segment lost 6 bases and the J segment 11 bases; nucleotides outside the gene matches: 12. CDR3 in amino acids: CASSISGSRYEQYS. The CDR3 DNA follows: TGTGCCAGCAGCATTAGCGGGAGTCGCTACGAGCAGTATTCT.

As for this clonotype: This may stem from a read error, because a much larger clone lies one nucleotide away. The V gene is TRBV6-5, the J gene TRBJ1-2; D call uncertain. Germline-derived CDR1 and CDR2 are MNHEY and SVGAGI. The CDR3 has 14 amino acids. Deletions cut 5 bases from V and 7 bases from J, with 17 bases between. The CDR3 DNA reads TGTGCCAGCAGTAACCGCTCGATCGGTTCTGGCTACACCTTC. Translating gives CASSNRSIGSGYTF.

In its sample, this clonotype was seen a few times. Given a much more abundant clone one base away, this may be a read error. The chain combines TRBV6-5 with TRBJ1-6; no definite D call. CDR1 MNHEY and CDR2 SVGAGI come from the germline V gene. Trimming took off 6 bases at V and 3 bases at J, with 12 bases between the two ends. The CDR3 loop spans 15 amino acids. This CDR3 reads CASRRRRDYNSPLHF. The DNA for the CDR3 is TGTGCCAGCAGGCGCCGACGGGACTATAATTCACCCCTCCACTTT.

A few counts support this clonotype. A read error is possible here, since a much larger clone lies one base away. This chain connects TRBV20-1 to TRBJ2-7; D is unclear. CDR3 length: 13 residues. The germline gives CDR1 DFQATT, CDR2 SNEGSKA (reference sequence). This CDR3 is CSASDRLTYAQYF. The CDR3 DNA sequence: TGCAGTGCTAGCGATCGGCTAACCTACGCGCAGTACTTC.

To note about this clonotype: A much larger clone lies one base from this, so it may be a read error. The chain carries TRBV19 and TRBJ2-2; the D gene is possibly TRBD2 (5 bases). This CDR3 contains 13 residues. Germline V lookup: CDR1 LNHDA, CDR2 SQIVND (reference sequence). The V end lost 6 bases, the J end lost 6 bases, and 11 bases lay between the germline ends. The CDR3 sequence: CASRPMGAGELFF. In DNA, the CDR3 is TGTGCCAGTAGGCCAATGGGAGCCGGGGAGCTGTTTTTT.

About this clonotype: A much larger clone is a single base away; this may be a read error. The CDR3 nucleotides are TGTGCCAGCAGTCTAGCGGAGACCGCCTACGAGCAGTACTTC. This sequence encodes CASSLAETAYEQYF. The chain recombines TRBV6-5 with TRBJ2-7, with 7 bases identical to TRBD2. The CDR3 has 14 residues. Germline V gene data show CDR1 as MNHEY and CDR2 as SVGAGI. Losses at the gene ends were 5 bases for V and 2 bases for J; bases not matched to a gene: 6.

This clonotype was detected many times. This rearrangement joins TRBV15 to TRBJ2-3; D not certain. CDR3 length: 14 amino acids. Trimming took 1 base from V and 1 from J, leaving 6 bases between them. Germline V gives CDR1 LNHNV, CDR2 YYDKDF (reference sequence). The CDR3 DNA reads as TGTGCCACCAGCAGAGCGGTACGCACAGATACGCAGTATTTT. Translating gives CATSRAVRTDTQYF.

As regards this clonotype: This may be a read error, as it is one base from a much larger clone. The chain has TRBV19 and TRBJ1-5; D possibly corresponds to TRBD1 (6 bases). Trimming removed 10 bases at V and 4 bases at J, with 14 bases between. The CDR3 spans 13 residues. Germline lookup yields CDR1 LNHDA and CDR2 SQIVND (reference sequence). The CDR3 DNA reads as TGTGCCACTAGCGGACAGCCAAATCAGCCCCAGCATTTT. It encodes CATSGQPNQPQHF. The entire variable domain, with the rest obtained from reference TRBV19 and TRBJ1-5, is as follows: DGGITQSPKYLFRKEGQNVTLSCEQNLNHDAMYWYRQDPGQGLRLIYYSQIVNDFQKGDIAEGYSVSREKKESFPLTVTSAQKNPTAFYLCATSGQPNQPQHFGDGTRLSIL.

Notes on this clonotype: A much larger clone differs from this one at a single base, so this may be a read error. The rearrangement links TRBV5-1 to TRBJ2-2, with D tentatively TRBD1 (6 bases). The CDR3 is 15 amino acids. From germline, CDR1 is SGHRS and CDR2 YFSETQ. The CDR3 region has the DNA TGCGCCAGCAGCTTCCGGGACACGGGGTCCGGGGAGCTGCTTTTT. It yields the protein CASSFRDTGSGELLF.

At least ten counts were recorded for this clonotype. The chain recombines TRBV6-2 or TRBV6-3 with TRBJ2-6; D uncertain. The CDR3 covers 16 residues. CDR1 and CDR2 from the germline V gene are MNHEY and SVGEGT. The V end was cut by 4 bases, the J end by 2 bases, with 12 bases between. The CDR3 nucleotides read TGTGCCAGCAGTTGGATCAAGGAGCCTGGGGCCAACGTCCTGACTTTC. Amino acids: CASSWIKEPGANVLTF.

The rearrangement uses TRBV15 and TRBJ2-5, with 7 bases aligning to TRBD1. The CDR3 covers 14 residues. The ends lost 3 bases at V and 6 bases at J; junction bases unmatched: 7. CDR1 and CDR2 from the germline V gene are LNHNV and YYDKDF (reference sequence). CDR3 region: CATSSQGQRQTQYF. The CDR3 DNA reads as TGTGCCACCAGCAGCCAGGGACAGAGGCAGACCCAGTACTTC.

On this clonotype: No conserved phenylalanine or tryptophan ends this CDR3, so it is likely a read error. V and J are TRBV20-1 and TRBJ2-1; D gene uncertain. The CDR3 totals 14 residues. Per the germline V gene, CDR1 is DFQATT and CDR2 is SNEGSKA (reference sequence). CDR3 region: CSAVTLSSYTEQFS. CDR3 DNA: TGCAGTGCTGTGACACTGAGCTCCTACACTGAGCAGTTCTCC.

J is TRBJ1-5 and V is TRBV4-1, with D unresolved. Germline values: CDR1 MGHRA, CDR2 YSYEKL. The CDR3 contains 13 residues. Deletions cut 4 bases from V and 7 bases from J, with 11 bases between. The CDR3 loop is CASSRDLGQPQHF. The CDR3 region has the DNA TGCGCCAGCAGCCGAGATCTCGGGCAGCCCCAGCATTTT.

This clonotype came up many times. The rearrangement joins TRBV4-2 to TRBJ2-5; 7 bases match TRBD1. The V and J ends lost 0 bases and 5 bases, in that order; junction bases with no gene match: 6. CDR3 size: 15 residues. Germline lookup yields CDR1 LGHNA and CDR2 YNFKEQ. In DNA, the CDR3 is TGTGCCAGCAGCCAAGATACAGGGGTGAGGGAGACCCAGTACTTC. Protein product: CASSQDTGVRETQYF.

To note about this clonotype: At one end, the junction sequence differs from germline, possibly due to a read error. The J gene is TRBJ2-1, the V gene TRBV19; D may be TRBD1 or TRBD2 (5 bases each). CDR3 size: 14 residues. Germline values: CDR1 LNHDA, CDR2 SQIVND (reference sequence). CDR3 sequence reads: CASSIRGSYNEQLF. CDR3 nucleotide sequence: TGTGCCAGTAGTATCCGGGGCTCCTACAATGAGCAGCTCTTC.

The chain is built from TRBV28 and TRBJ2-7; D remains ambiguous. CDR1 and CDR2 from the germline V gene are MDHEN and SYDVKM. V was shortened by 1 base and J by 3 bases, with 4 bases between the two germline ends. The CDR3 contains 12 residues. CDR3 residues: CASSLSYYEQYF. The CDR3 coding sequence is TGTGCCAGCAGTTTATCCTACTACGAGCAGTACTTC.

About this clonotype: The CDR3 does not close with the conserved phenylalanine or tryptophan, likely indicating a read error. V gene TRBV2 combines with J gene TRBJ1-1, with D uncertain. The germline V gene has CDR1 SNHLY and CDR2 FYNNEI. Between the trimmed V and J ends, which lost 7 bases and 1 base, there was a span of 13 bases. The CDR3 is made up of 14 amino acids. The CDR3 is CASIRTAQNTEAFL. As DNA, the CDR3 is TGTGCCAGCATTCGGACTGCTCAGAACACTGAAGCTTTCTTG.

As for this clonotype: With a much larger clone just one base away, this may be a read error. The chain is built from TRBV12-3 or TRBV12-4 and TRBJ2-7; the D call may be TRBD1 or TRBD2 (5 bases each). The V gene lost 3 bases and the J gene lost 4 bases, with 13 bases spanning the gap. The CDR3 length is 14 residues. The CDR3: CASSFGDLLYEQYF. In DNA form, the CDR3 reads TGTGCCAGCAGTTTTGGGGACCTCTTGTACGAGCAGTACTTC.

The J gene is TRBJ2-5, the V gene TRBV10-3, with TRBD1 matching over 7 bases. Trimming cost V 4 bases and J 2 bases; bases outside gene matches: 4. The CDR3 runs to 14 residues. The germline V gene has CDR1 ENHRY and CDR2 SYGVKD. The CDR3 is CAISGAGGQETQYF. Written as DNA, the CDR3 is TGTGCCATCAGTGGTGCAGGGGGACAAGAGACCCAGTACTTC.

This clonotype was observed many times. This chain joins TRBV6-1 and TRBJ2-3, with 8 positions matching TRBD2. The germline CDR1 and CDR2 sequences are MNHNS and SASEGT. CDR3 length: 13 residues. V shed 9 bases, J shed 7 bases, and the junction held 9 bases outside the gene matches. The CDR3 DNA reads TGTGCCAGGGGGTACGGGGGGGGAAATACGCAGTATTTT. Protein: CARGYGGGNTQYF.